These 13 T cell receptor beta chains came from one sample sequenced in a study of T cells in Graves' hyperthyroidism and ophthalmopathy. TCR beta CDR3 sequences were amplified from RNA transcripts. TCR CDR3 underwent first-round RT-PCR with the HTBI primer set. TCRdb re-derived calls from the multiplex PCR reads in MiXCR, one entry per CDR3 protein. This table has 500,000 to 550,000 distinct CDR3 sequences, just under 20% appearing once. The sample taken for sequencing was blood. Receptors were obtained from a man aged 35 to 55 with Graves' ophthalmopathy.

The chain employs TRBV10-3 and TRBJ2-1; possibly TRBD2 for D (6 bases). V lost 4 bases, J lost 9 bases, and 10 bases lay in between. The CDR3 consists of 12 residues. From germline, CDR1 is ENHRY and CDR2 SYGVKD. CDR3 DNA: TGTGCCATCAGTGTTGCGGGGACTGAGCAGTTCTTC. Translating gives CAISVAGTEQFF.

V and J are TRBV27 and TRBJ2-2, with no clear D. Germline assignment: CDR1 MNHEY and CDR2 SMNVEV (reference sequence). The CDR3 has 17 residues. With 3 bases removed from V and 4 bases from J, the gap between germline ends came to 18 bases. CDR3 DNA: TGTGCCAGCAGTTTGGTTTTTGATTCGTCAGCCACCGGGGAGCTGTTTTTT. Amino acid sequence: CASSLVFDSSATGELFF.

The table lists this clonotype with a few counts. V gene TRBV28 combines with J gene TRBJ2-5; TRBD1 or TRBD2 may be the D gene (7 bases each). Trimming stripped 9 bases from V and 13 bases from J, with 30 bases between. The CDR3 spans 15 residues. Germline CDR1 MDHEN, CDR2 SYDVKM. This chain's CDR3 is CASGDETGMRGSRYF. The DNA of the CDR3 is TGTGCCAGTGGTGATGAGACAGGGATGCGCGGGAGCCGGTACTTC.

Ten or more counts support this clonotype. The J gene is TRBJ2-7, the V gene TRBV7-8; 11 bases are a match to TRBD2. With V trimmed by 5 bases and J by 2 bases, 5 bases remained unmatched. Germline V CDR1 and CDR2: SGHVS, FQNEAQ. The CDR3 spans 15 residues. The CDR3 region has the DNA TGTGCCAGCAGCCTCGATAGCGGGGGGGCCTACGAGCAGTACTTC. It is translated as CASSLDSGGAYEQYF.

This clonotype was found many times. The V and J genes are TRBV18 and TRBJ2-7; TRBD2 might be the D (6 bases). V was trimmed by 5 bases and J by 6 bases, leaving 20 bases between them. CDR3 length: 15 residues. The germline CDR1 and CDR2 sequences are KGHSH and LQKENI. The CDR3 coding sequence is TGTGCCAGCTCATGGGGGGTTGGCGTTGGAAGCGAGCAGTACTTC. This gives the protein CASSWGVGVGSEQYF.

This clonotype was seen a handful of times. V usage is TRBV5-6 and J usage is TRBJ2-2; D gene uncertain. CDR3 length: 14 residues. V was trimmed by 4 bases and J by 1 base, leaving 8 bases between them. Germline V gene sequence: CDR1 SGHDT, CDR2 YYEEEE. The CDR3 coding sequence is TGTGCCAGCAGCAGACGGGTGAACACCGGGGAGCTGTTTTTT. Its translation: CASSRRVNTGELFF.

This clonotype has at least ten counts. The chain links TRBV28 to TRBJ2-1, with a possible D match to TRBD2 (7 bases). CDR1 MDHEN and CDR2 SYDVKM come from the germline V gene. V gave up 5 bases and J gave up 5 bases, with 19 bases separating them. This CDR3 spans 16 amino acids. CDR3 in amino acids: CASSPRGGWGNNEQFF. The CDR3 nucleotides read TGTGCCAGCAGTCCGAGGGGGGGCTGGGGGAACAATGAGCAGTTCTTC.

The chain recombines TRBV18 with TRBJ2-2, with TRBD1 matching 10 bases. After removal of 3 bases from V and 5 bases from J, the junction contained 6 bases not matched to a gene. The germline V gene has CDR1 KGHSH and CDR2 LQKENI. The CDR3 contains 16 residues. DNA for the CDR3: TGTGCCAGCTCACCGCGACAGGGGGCAGTTACCGGGGAGCTGTTTTTT. The encoded protein is CASSPRQGAVTGELFF.

The chain joins TRBV20-1 to TRBJ2-1, with 9 positions matching TRBD2. The CDR3 spans 17 residues. The germline V gene has CDR1 DFQATT and CDR2 SNEGSKA (reference sequence). J lost 3 bases, V lost 3 bases, and 12 bases had no gene match. The CDR3 sequence: CSASVRRLAEHYNEQFF. In DNA, the CDR3 is TGCAGTGCTAGCGTACGACGACTAGCGGAACACTACAATGAGCAGTTCTTC.

A remark on this clonotype: This may arise from a read error, as a much more abundant clone is one base away. This sequence joins TRBV11-2 and TRBJ2-5; 8 positions match TRBD2. Trimming took 3 bases from V and 5 from J; bases not matched to a gene: 14. Germline V gene lookup returns CDR1 SGHAT and CDR2 FQNNGV. This CDR3 contains 17 residues. CDR3 sequence reads: CASSLNSLAVLLETQYF. The CDR3 DNA reads as TGTGCCAGCAGCTTGAACTCACTAGCGGTACTGCTTGAGACCCAGTACTTC.

V and J are TRBV20-1 and TRBJ2-2, with 13 positions matching TRBD2. Germline-derived CDR1 and CDR2 are DFQATT and SNEGSKA (reference sequence). The CDR3 totals 16 residues. J lost 2 bases, V lost 4 bases, and 4 bases had no gene match. The CDR3 DNA is TGCAGTGCTACCAAGGGACTAGCGGGAAACACCGGGGAGCTGTTTTTT. Its protein product is CSATKGLAGNTGELFF.

This clonotype appeared many times. This sequence joins TRBV7-3 and TRBJ2-1, with TRBD1 matching 7 bases. CDR3 size: 14 residues. The V and J ends lost 4 bases and 7 bases, in that order; junction bases with no gene match: 7. CDR1 and CDR2 from the germline V gene are SGHTA and FQGTGA. The CDR3 coding sequence is TGTGCCAGCAGCTCTCCGACAGGGTCTAATGAGCAGTTCTTC. It encodes CASSSPTGSNEQFF.

In this sample, this clonotype turned up a few times. J is TRBJ2-5 and V is TRBV6-1; the D is unclear. The CDR3 spans 13 residues. The V end was cut by 6 bases, the J end by 5 bases, with 13 bases between. Germline V CDR1 and CDR2: MNHNS, SASEGT. The CDR3 DNA is TGTGCCAGCAGGGATAAGGGTATTGAGACCCAGTACTTC. Its protein is CASRDKGIETQYF.